The 12 T cell receptor beta chains reported below all come from one sample, sequenced in a study of T-cell memory formation after mild COVID-19. TCRdb processed the 5' RACE reads anew with MiXCR; each CDR3 protein has one entry. The table records 130,000 to 150,000 distinct CDR3 sequences, under 7% of them present only once. Sequencing was done on a sample of PBMCs or a T cell subset sorted from them (not recorded which). The source is an adult woman who had mild COVID-19 (a few samples of this study predate the infection). Cell type and time point are not known.

This clonotype was seen many times. The chain employs TRBV6-1 and TRBJ2-3; tentative D call: TRBD1 (5 bases). Between the trimmed V and J ends, which lost 6 bases and 6 bases, there was a span of 7 bases. The germline gives CDR1 MNHNS, CDR2 SASEGT. CDR3 size: 11 residues. Written as DNA, the CDR3 is TGTGCCAGCAGGGGGCTGGATACGCAGTATTTT. The encoded protein is CASRGLDTQYF.

This clonotype came up many times. CDR3 nucleotide sequence: TGCAGACCAGACAGGGCTTTGGGTGATACGCAGTATTTT. Protein: CRPDRALGDTQYF. The chain is built from TRBV20-1 and TRBJ2-3, with TRBD1 matching 7 bases. The CDR3 is 13 amino acids. The germline gives CDR1 DFQATT, CDR2 SNEGSKA (reference sequence).

The chain employs TRBV6-6 and TRBJ1-2; 7 nucleotides agree with TRBD1. The V segment lost 5 bases and the J segment 4 bases; nucleotides outside the gene matches: 10. The CDR3 is 15 amino acids. The germline V gene has CDR1 MNHNY and CDR2 SVGAGI (reference sequence). The CDR3 DNA is TGTGCCAGCAGTAAAGACCGGGACAGCCTCTATGGCTACACCTTC. Protein sequence: CASSKDRDSLYGYTF.

In this sample, this clonotype turned up a few times. This rearrangement joins TRBV2 to TRBJ1-2, with TRBD1 identical over 9 bases. The CDR3 has 15 amino acids. V lost 7 bases to trimming and J lost 2 bases; unmatched junction nucleotides: 8. CDR1 SNHLY and CDR2 FYNNEI come from the germline V gene. CDR3 region: CASTSDRGTNYGYTF. DNA for the CDR3: TGTGCCAGCACCTCGGACAGGGGAACAAACTATGGCTACACCTTC.

In its sample, this clonotype was seen many times. V gene TRBV6-5 combines with J gene TRBJ2-1, with D possibly matching TRBD2 (6 bases). In germline, CDR1 is MNHEY, CDR2 SVGAGI. This CDR3 has 16 amino acids. Trimming took 4 bases from V and 8 from J, leaving 21 bases between them. CDR3 DNA: TGTGCCAGCAGTTCCTCCGGGACTGGCCGGCGCCATGAGCAGTTCTTC. Its translation: CASSSSGTGRRHEQFF.

Many counts were recorded for this clonotype. The chain couples TRBV30 to TRBJ2-7; D remains unclear. V shed 3 bases and J shed 3 bases, with 6 bases lying between them. This CDR3 spans 11 amino acids. The germline V gene has CDR1 GTSNPN and CDR2 SVGIG (reference sequence). The CDR3 is CAWSPDYEQYF. The CDR3 DNA follows: TGTGCCTGGAGCCCAGACTACGAGCAGTACTTC.

This clonotype was seen only a few times. The chain couples TRBV6-6 to TRBJ1-1, with D uncertain. The V and J ends lost 0 bases and 3 bases respectively, with 17 bases between them. CDR3 size: 17 residues. Germline assignment: CDR1 MNHNY and CDR2 SVGAGI (reference sequence). CDR3 in amino acids: CASSYSWRMPGDTEAFF. In DNA, the CDR3 is TGTGCCAGCAGTTACTCGTGGAGAATGCCGGGTGACACTGAAGCTTTCTTT.

This clonotype has just a few counts. The rearrangement links TRBV5-1 to TRBJ1-1, with unresolved D. The CDR3 totals 13 residues. Germline V gives CDR1 SGHRS, CDR2 YFSETQ. The V end lost 2 bases, the J end lost 4 bases, and 9 bases lay between the germline ends. The CDR3 loop reads CASSFAKTTEAFF. The DNA for the CDR3 is TGCGCCAGCAGCTTCGCAAAAACCACTGAAGCTTTCTTT.

The rearrangement joins TRBV24-1 to TRBJ2-1; TRBD1 matches at 8 bases. With V trimmed by 5 bases and J by 2 bases, 7 bases remained unmatched. CDR1 is KGHDR, CDR2 SFDVKD, per germline. The CDR3 length is 16 residues. The CDR3 sequence is CATSARDRWAYNEQFF. The DNA for the CDR3 is TGTGCCACCAGTGCCCGGGACAGGTGGGCCTACAATGAGCAGTTCTTC.

This clonotype was seen many times. The chain recombines TRBV5-1 with TRBJ2-1, with D unresolved. Germline loops: CDR1 SGHRS, CDR2 YFSETQ. The CDR3 runs to 15 residues. Trimming pared 5 bases from V and 0 bases from J, leaving 12 bases between. The DNA of the CDR3 is TGCGCCAGCAGACTAAGCCTGAGCTCCTACAATGAGCAGTTCTTC. Protein sequence: CASRLSLSSYNEQFF. The whole variable domain, filled in from reference TRBV5-1 and TRBJ2-1, reads KAGVTQTPRYLIKTRGQQVTLSCSPISGHRSVSWYQQTPGQGLQFLFEYFSETQRNKGNFPGRFSGRQFSNSRSEMNVSTLELGDSALYLCASRLSLSSYNEQFFGPGTRLTVL.

The rearrangement uses TRBV24-1 and TRBJ2-1, with TRBD2 matching over 9 bases. The germline V gene encodes CDR1 KGHDR and CDR2 SFDVKD. There are 16 residues in the CDR3. Trimming at V came to 1 base and at J to 5 bases, leaving 5 bases not matched to a gene. The CDR3, as DNA: TGTGCCACCAGTGATTTCGGGGCGGGGGGGCACAATGAGCAGTTCTTC. Its protein is CATSDFGAGGHNEQFF.

The chain uses TRBV7-9 and TRBJ1-2; D perhaps matches TRBD1 (5 bases). The germline V gene has CDR1 SEHNR and CDR2 FQNEAQ (reference sequence). V lost 7 bases and J lost 1, with 13 bases in between. The CDR3 runs to 14 residues. CDR3: CASNEGRGNYGYTF. Written as DNA, the CDR3 is TGTGCCAGCAACGAGGGGCGCGGTAACTATGGCTACACCTTC.